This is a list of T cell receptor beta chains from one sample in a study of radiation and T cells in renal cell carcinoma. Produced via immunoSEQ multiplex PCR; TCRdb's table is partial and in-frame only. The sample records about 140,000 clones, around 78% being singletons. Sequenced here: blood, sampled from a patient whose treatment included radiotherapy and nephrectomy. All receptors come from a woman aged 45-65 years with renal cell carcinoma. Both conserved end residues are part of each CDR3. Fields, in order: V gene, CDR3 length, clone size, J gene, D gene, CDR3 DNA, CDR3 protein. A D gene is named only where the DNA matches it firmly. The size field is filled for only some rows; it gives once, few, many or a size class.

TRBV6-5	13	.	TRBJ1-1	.	TGTGCCAGCACAAGAACAGGGACCACTGAAGCTTTCTTT	CASTRTGTTEAFF
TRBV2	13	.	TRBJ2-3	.	TGTGCCAGCAGCGACAAGAGCACAGATACGCAGTATTTT	CASSDKSTDTQYF
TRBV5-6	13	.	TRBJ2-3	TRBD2	TGTGCCAGCAGGCTGACTAGCTCGGATACGCAGTATTTT	CASRLTSSDTQYF
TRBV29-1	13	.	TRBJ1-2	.	TGCAGCGTGGTGGACAGTACCCTCTATGGCTACACCTTC	CSVVDSTLYGYTF
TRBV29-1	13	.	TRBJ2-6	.	TGCAGCGTTGCCGGGTACGGGGCCAACGTCCTGACTTTC	CSVAGYGANVLTF
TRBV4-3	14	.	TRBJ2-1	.	TGCGCCAGCAGCCTGGCCGTAGGCGGCAATGAGCAGTTCTTC	CASSLAVGGNEQFF
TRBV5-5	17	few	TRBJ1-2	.	TGTGCCAGCAGCTTGGTGGCCAGCGCCCATTCTAACTATGGCTACACCTTC	CASSLVASAHSNYGYTF
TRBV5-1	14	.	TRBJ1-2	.	TGCGCCAGCAGCTTGGGGGCAGGGCATAGAGGCTACACCTTC	CASSLGAGHRGYTF
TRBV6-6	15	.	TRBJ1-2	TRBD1	TGTGCCAGCAGCCGGACGACAGGGCTAAACTATGGCTACACCTTC	CASSRTTGLNYGYTF
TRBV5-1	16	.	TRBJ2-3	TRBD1	TGCGCCAGCAGCTGGGGACAGGACGCTGGTCGAGTAACGCAGTATTTT	CASSWGQDAGRVTQYF
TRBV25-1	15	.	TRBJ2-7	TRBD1	TGTGCCAGCAGTGAACACCGGGACAGGGGCAACGAGCAGTACTTC	CASSEHRDRGNEQYF
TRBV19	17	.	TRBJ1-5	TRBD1	TGTGCCAGTAGTACCCCGACAGGGGTGGTCCGCAATCAGCCCCAGCATTTT	CASSTPTGVVRNQPQHF
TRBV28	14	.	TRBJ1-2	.	TGTGCCAGCAGTTTAGGGCCAGAGAGCTATGGCTACACCTTC	CASSLGPESYGYTF
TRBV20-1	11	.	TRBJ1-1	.	TGCAGTGCAAGGATGGACTCTGAAGCTTTCTTT	CSARMDSEAFF
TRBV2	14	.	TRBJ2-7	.	TGTGCCAGCAGAATACAGGTACTCTCCTACGAGCAGTACTTC	CASRIQVLSYEQYF
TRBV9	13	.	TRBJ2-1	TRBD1	TGTGCCAGCAGCGTAGGGACAGGGAATGAGCAGTTCTTC	CASSVGTGNEQFF
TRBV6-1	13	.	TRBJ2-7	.	TGTGCCAGCAGTGAAGTTCGCTGGTACGAGCAGTACTTC	CASSEVRWYEQYF
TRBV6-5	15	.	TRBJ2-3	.	TGTGCCAGCAGTTACTCGTCGGGGGAAGCAGATACGCAGTATTTT	CASSYSSGEADTQYF
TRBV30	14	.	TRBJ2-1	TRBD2	TGTGCCTGGAAAGTACCCGGGGGGGCTAATGAGCAGTTCTTC	CAWKVPGGANEQFF
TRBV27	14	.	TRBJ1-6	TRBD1	TGTGCCAGCAGGATCCGGGACAGAAATTCACCCCTCCACTTT	CASRIRDRNSPLHF
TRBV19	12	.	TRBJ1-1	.	TGTGCCAGTGGAACAGGGTCCACTGAAGCTTTCTTT	CASGTGSTEAFF
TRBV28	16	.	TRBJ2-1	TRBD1	TGTGCCAGCAGTCATCACCGGGACAGGGGCTACAATGAGCAGTTCTTC	CASSHHRDRGYNEQFF
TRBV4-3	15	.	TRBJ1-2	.	TGCGCCAGCAGCCCTCGGGGTGGAACAGTACGTGGCTACACCTTC	CASSPRGGTVRGYTF
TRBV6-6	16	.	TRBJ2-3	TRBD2	TGTGCCACCCGGACTAGCGGGGGCCAGAGCACAGATACGCAGTATTTT	CATRTSGGQSTDTQYF
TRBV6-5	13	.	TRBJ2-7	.	TGTGCCAGCAGTTACCGGTCTAACTACGAGCAGTACTTC	CASSYRSNYEQYF
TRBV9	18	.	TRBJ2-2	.	TGTGCCAGCAGAGGACAGGGTGGCGGGGGACCTAGCGCCGGGGAGCTGTTTTTT	CASRGQGGGGPSAGELFF
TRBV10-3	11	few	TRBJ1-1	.	TGTGCCATTGGAGGGAGCACTGAAGCTTTCTTT	CAIGGSTEAFF
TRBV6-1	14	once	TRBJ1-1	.	TGTGCCAGCAGTGGAGAAGGGGGGCGTTCTGAAGCTTTCTTT	CASSGEGGRSEAFF
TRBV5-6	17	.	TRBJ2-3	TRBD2	TGTGCCAGCAGCTTGTTGGCTAGCGGGGACAGCACAGATACGCAGTATTTT	CASSLLASGDSTDTQYF
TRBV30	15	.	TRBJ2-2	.	TGTGCCTGGAGGGACGGGGGGCTGGTCACCGGGGAGCTGTTTTTT	CAWRDGGLVTGELFF
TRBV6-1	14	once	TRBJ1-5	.	TGTGCCAGCAATAACAGGGATAGCAATCAGCCCCAGCATTTT	CASNNRDSNQPQHF
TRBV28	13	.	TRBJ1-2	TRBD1	TGTGCCAGCAGCCCGGGACAGGGTCATGGCTACACCTTC	CASSPGQGHGYTF
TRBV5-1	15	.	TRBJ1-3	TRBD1	TGCGCCAGCAGCTTGGGACAGGGCCTTGGAAACACCATATATTTT	CASSLGQGLGNTIYF
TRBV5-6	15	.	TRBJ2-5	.	TGTGCCAGCAGCTTGACATATTGGCAGATAGAGACCCAGTACTTC	CASSLTYWQIETQYF
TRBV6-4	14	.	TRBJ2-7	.	TGTGCCAGCAGACGGACACCTACCGCCTACGAGCAGTACTTC	CASRRTPTAYEQYF
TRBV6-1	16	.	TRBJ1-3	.	TGTGCCAGCAGTGAAGGACAGTCCTTCTCTGGAAACACCATATATTTT	CASSEGQSFSGNTIYF
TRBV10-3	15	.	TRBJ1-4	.	TGTGCCATCAGTGAACCCGGGGGGGCCGGAGAAAAACTGTTTTTT	CAISEPGGAGEKLFF
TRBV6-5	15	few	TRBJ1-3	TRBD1	TGTGCCAGCAGTTATGGCAGGGGGGCTGGAAACACCATATATTTT	CASSYGRGAGNTIYF
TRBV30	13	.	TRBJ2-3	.	TGTGCCTGGAGTTCCCGGGGAGGCGATACGCAGTATTTT	CAWSSRGGDTQYF
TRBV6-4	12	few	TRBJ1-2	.	TGTGCCACCACGACAGAGAACTATGGCTACACCTTC	CATTTENYGYTF
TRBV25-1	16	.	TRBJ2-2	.	TGTGCCAGCAGCCCTGGGTCGGGGGCGGGCACCGGGGAGCTGTTTTTT	CASSPGSGAGTGELFF
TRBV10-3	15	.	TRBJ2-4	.	TGTGCCACCCGACCGACTACAATTATCGAGAACATTCAGTACTTC	CATRPTTIIENIQYF